The T cell receptor (beta chain) under discussion was sequenced for a study of regulatory T cells. Germline V gives CDR1 MDHEN, CDR2 SYDVKM. Trimming removed 4 bases at V and 6 bases at J, with 19 bases between. This CDR3 comprises 15 residues. A couple of CD3G-deficient patients had more severe autoimmunity; all had some. Amplification used 52 TRBV primers and 13 TRBJ primers. Sequencing used immunoSEQ multiplex PCR; TCRdb keeps in-frame clones, though not all of them. The data contain tens of thousands of clones, approximately 94% of them singletons. Sequencing was carried out using CD8+ T cells sorted from blood. The source of this sequence is a child aged 2-15 years with CD3G deficiency. The rearrangement links TRBV28 to TRBJ2-7, with D perhaps matching TRBD1 or TRBD2 (5 bases each). The CDR3: CASSYLNSGTAEQYF. CDR3 bases: TGTGCCAGCAGTTACCTAAACTCCGGGACGGCCGAGCAGTACTTC.